This is a list of T cell receptor beta chains from one sample in a study of blood T cells in healthy people across ages. TCRdb recomputed calls from the 5' RACE reads with MiXCR, one row per CDR3 protein. The table shows fewer than 950,000 distinct CDR3 sequences, with about 48% occurring only once. Input material: blood. These receptors came from an elderly man in good health. CDR3s include the opening cysteine and the closing phenylalanine or tryptophan. A D gene is named only where the DNA matches it firmly. Rows give clone size only sometimes, using once, few, many, or a class for an expanded clone.

v_call	clone_size	j_call	d_call	cdr3_aa	cdr3_nt
TRBV3-1	-	TRBJ1-1	-	CASSQVAVNTEAFF	TGTGCCAGCAGCCAAGTGGCTGTGAACACTGAAGCTTTCTTT
TRBV20-1	-	TRBJ2-3	-	CSARKASAKDTQYF	TGCAGTGCACGAAAGGCTAGCGCAAAAGATACGCAGTATTTT
TRBV20-1	-	TRBJ2-7	TRBD1	CSARSAGQGGYEQYF	TGCAGTGCTAGGTCGGCGGGACAGGGAGGATACGAGCAGTACTTC
TRBV5-1	-	TRBJ1-5	-	CASSLKGGVGQPQHF	TGCGCCAGCAGCTTGAAGGGGGGGGTCGGTCAGCCCCAGCATTTT
TRBV30	-	TRBJ1-3	-	CARSGDSFGNTIYF	TGTGCCCGGAGTGGCGACAGTTTTGGAAACACCATATATTTT
TRBV27	-	TRBJ2-7	-	CASSLTVSSYEQYF	TGTGCCAGCAGTCTGACAGTAAGCTCCTACGAGCAGTACTTC
TRBV29-1	-	TRBJ2-5	-	CGVETGGETQYF	TGCGGCGTTGAGACTGGCGGTGAGACCCAGTACTTC
TRBV12-3/TRBV12-4	-	TRBJ1-6	TRBD1	CASRATGGSWSPLHF	TGTGCCAGCAGGGCCACAGGGGGCTCATGGTCACCCCTCCACTTT
TRBV10-3	once	TRBJ2-7	-	CAISGRGYEQYF	TGTGCCATCAGCGGCCGGGGGTACGAGCAGTACTTC
TRBV6-5	-	TRBJ2-1	-	CASSYPGRGAGEQFF	TGTGCCAGCAGTTACCCTGGTCGGGGAGCAGGTGAGCAGTTCTTC
TRBV7-2	-	TRBJ2-3	TRBD2	CASSLAPIGTSGRATDTQYF	TGTGCCAGCAGCTTAGCCCCGATCGGGACTAGCGGGAGGGCAACAGATACGCAGTATTTT
TRBV5-1	few	TRBJ2-7	-	CASSLVAGPSYEQYF	TGCGCCAGCAGCTTGGTGGCTGGTCCCTCCTACGAGCAGTACTTC
TRBV18	-	TRBJ2-1	-	CASSPGTLYNEQFF	TGTGCCAGCTCACCAGGGACTCTCTACAATGAGCAGTTCTTC
TRBV12-5	-	TRBJ1-2	TRBD1	CASGLVQGQGEGYTF	TGTGCTAGTGGTTTGGTACAGGGACAGGGAGAAGGCTACACCTTC
TRBV10-3	-	TRBJ2-7	-	CAGGGSHEQYF	TGTGCCGGGGGGGGCTCCCACGAGCAGTACTTC
TRBV6-1	-	TRBJ2-3	-	CASSRLKGGGRTDTQYF	TGTGCCAGCAGTCGCCTAAAAGGGGGAGGCCGCACAGATACGCAGTATTTT
TRBV20-1	-	TRBJ2-1	TRBD1	CSAQDRVGNEQFF	TGCAGTGCTCAGGACAGGGTTGGGAATGAGCAGTTCTTC
TRBV20-1	few	TRBJ2-5	-	CSAPRGVDETQYF	TGCAGTGCCCCGCGCGGGGTGGATGAGACCCAGTACTTC
TRBV7-6	few	TRBJ1-1	TRBD1	CASSPMGQMNTEAFF	TGTGCCAGCAGCCCTATGGGACAGATGAACACTGAAGCTTTCTTT
TRBV14	-	TRBJ2-1	-	CASSQVQEGRQFF	TGTGCCAGCAGCCAAGTCCAGGAGGGTAGGCAGTTCTTC
TRBV28	-	TRBJ2-7	TRBD1	CASSDDTGAYEQYF	TGTGCCAGCAGTGATGATACAGGGGCATACGAGCAGTACTTC
TRBV11-2	-	TRBJ2-1	TRBD2	CASSWDSGAYNEQFF	TGTGCCAGCAGTTGGGATAGCGGGGCCTACAATGAGCAGTTCTTC